This TCR beta chain was recovered during a study of blood T cell repertoires in COVID-19. Study details: Whether acute or convalescent, the COVID-19 samples came from the United States, Italy and Spain. From T cells, B-cell-depleted T cells, or PBMCs came the material, which was cDNA or gDNA.

The assay was immunoSEQ multiplex PCR, and TCRdb's table has in-frame clones only and misses some. In the table there are over 75,000 clones, 70% to 85% of which are singletons. With V trimmed by 4 bases and J by 5 bases, 6 bases remained unmatched. CDR3 length equals 15 residues. Germline values: CDR1 LNHDA, CDR2 SQIVND (reference sequence). This sequence was found in a man aged 70-80 years with acute or convalescent COVID-19. Sequences were obtained from peripheral blood. The chain links TRBV19 to TRBJ1-4; 8 positions agree with TRBD1. The CDR3 sequence: CASSTINRGNEKLFF. CDR3 coding DNA: TGTGCCAGTAGTACAATAAACAGGGGGAATGAAAAACTGTTTTTT.